What follows are 30 T cell receptor beta chains derived from one specimen sequenced in a study of molecular identifiers for immune sequencing clone quantification (dated by TCRdb to 2016 to 2018). Receptors were amplified or captured by PCR. These reads were obtained on a NextSeq 500. TCRdb trimmed public reads at Q25 via fastp, called clones via MiXCR and kept in-frame beta chains. Identical CDR3 protein sequences are pooled into one entry, listed with their most common genes and DNA. Present in this sample are nearly 650,000 distinct CDR3 sequences, about 25% of which were seen just once. About 0.8% of the sample rests with the top ten. The sample consisted of naive CD8+ T cells from blood, with Jurkat cell RNA spiked in. The cell subset or site label, read with the paper, signifies: FACS-sorted CD8+CD4-CCR7+CD45RA+ naive T cells. Receptor source: a human donor in good health. Some libraries in this study had Jurkat cell RNA spiked in.

The chain has TRBV4-3 and TRBJ2-1; 7 bases align to TRBD2. Germline V CDR1 and CDR2: LGHNA, YSLEER. This CDR3 has 16 residues. The ends lost 0 bases at V and 4 bases at J; junction bases unmatched: 6. Here the CDR3 reads CASSQDTAGPYNEQFF. For the CDR3, the DNA is TGCGCCAGCAGCCAAGATACAGCGGGGCCTTACAATGAGCAGTTCTTC.

This clonotype appeared many times. J is TRBJ1-1 and V is TRBV7-9, with D possibly being TRBD1 (6 bases). The CDR3 runs 13 residues. CDR1 is SEHNR and CDR2 is FQNEAQ in the germline V gene (reference sequence). The ends were cut back, 4 bases at V and 6 bases at J, with 12 bases in the middle. As DNA, the CDR3 is TGTGCCAGCAGCTCACTACAGGGACCTGAAGCTTTCTTT. This gives the protein CASSSLQGPEAFF. Full variable domain (rest looked up from reference TRBV7-9 and TRBJ1-1): DTGVSQNPRHKITKRGQNVTFRCDPISEHNRLYWYRQTLGQGPEFLTYFQNEAQLEKSRLLSDRFSAERPKGSFSTLEIQRTEQGDSAMYLCASSSLQGPEAFFGQGTRLTVV.

The table lists this clonotype with a few counts. This chain joins TRBV5-1 and TRBJ2-1; D gene ambiguous. The CDR3 sequence is 12 residues long. The germline gives CDR1 SGHRS, CDR2 YFSETQ. Trimming took off 2 bases at V and 5 bases at J, with 5 bases between the two ends. The CDR3 loop reads CASSFSDNEQFF. The CDR3 bases are TGCGCCAGCAGCTTTTCGGACAATGAGCAGTTCTTC.

This clonotype was counted at least ten times. The chain employs TRBV19 and TRBJ2-3, with D unresolved. There are 11 residues in the CDR3. Germline CDR1 reads LNHDA; CDR2 reads SQIVND (reference sequence). Trimming stripped 4 bases from V and 2 bases from J, with 1 base between. CDR3 nucleotides: TGTGCCAGTAGTACCACAGATACGCAGTATTTT. Its translation: CASSTTDTQYF.

The V call is TRBV15, the J call TRBJ1-5; TRBD1 matches 11 bases. CDR3 size: 15 residues. CDR1 is LNHNV and CDR2 is YYDKDF in the germline V gene (reference sequence). V lost 9 bases and J lost 6; bases outside the gene matches: 10. Here the CDR3 DNA reads TGTGCCACAGAAGAGGGGGGACAGGGGGTTCAGCCCCAGCATTTT. It codes for CATEEGGQGVQPQHF.

The chain recombines TRBV5-8 with TRBJ1-2; 9 bases align to TRBD1. Germline V gives CDR1 SGHTS, CDR2 YDEGEE. CDR3 length: 16 amino acids. V shed 4 bases and J 2 bases; nucleotides not matched to a gene: 9. CDR3 in DNA: TGTGCCAGCAGCCATCGTCCCGGGACAGGGAACTATGGCTACACCTTC. Protein product: CASSHRPGTGNYGYTF. The full variable domain, rest sourced from reference TRBV5-8 and TRBJ1-2, is EAGVTQSPTHLIKTRGQQATLRCSPISGHTSVYWYQQALGLGLQFLLWYDEGEERNRGNFPPRFSGRQFPNYSSELNVNALELEDSALYLCASSHRPGTGNYGYTFGSGTRLTVV.

V gene TRBV4-3 combines with J gene TRBJ2-7; D perhaps matches TRBD2 (5 bases). Germline assignment: CDR1 LGHNA and CDR2 YSLEER. The CDR3 totals 12 residues. Deletions cut 4 bases from V and 7 bases from J, with 11 bases between. The CDR3 loop reads CASSLHRGEQYF. CDR3 bases: TGCGCCAGCAGCCTCCATCGAGGGGAGCAGTACTTC.

The CDR3 region has the DNA TGTGCCAGCAGTTACTCCGCCAGGGGGCTCAATGGCTACACCTTC. Its translation is CASSYSARGLNGYTF. The J gene is TRBJ1-2, the V gene TRBV6-5; TRBD1 aligns across 8 bases. This CDR3 contains 15 residues. The V gene's germline CDR1 is MNHEY and CDR2 SVGAGI. V lost 0 bases to trimming and J lost 6 bases; unmatched junction nucleotides: 6.

The chain employs TRBV21-1 and TRBJ1-5. TRBV21-1 is designated a pseudogene. The CDR3 contains 16 residues. CDR3 sequence reads: CASSKGICRHNQPQHF. In DNA, the CDR3 is TGTGCCAGCAGCAAGGGGATCTGCCGCCACAATCAGCCCCAGCATTTT.

This clonotype was seen repeatedly, ten times or more. This chain joins TRBV7-9 and TRBJ2-3, with TRBD2 identical over 9 bases. Germline V gene data show CDR1 as SEHNR and CDR2 as FQNEAQ (reference sequence). V lost 2 bases to trimming and J lost 3 bases; unmatched junction nucleotides: 6. The CDR3 is 16 residues long. This CDR3 is CASSLLKRGATDTQYF. The CDR3 DNA reads TGTGCCAGCAGCTTACTTAAGCGGGGGGCTACAGATACGCAGTATTTT.

The chain recombines TRBV4-3 with TRBJ2-7; no firm D call. The CDR3 extends over 14 amino acids. Trimming left V 3 bases short and J 1 base short, with 10 bases between. CDR1 LGHNA and CDR2 YSLEER come from the germline V gene. The CDR3 DNA sequence: TGCGCCAGCAGCCAGGAGTGGGGTTCCTACGAGCAGTACTTC. This encodes CASSQEWGSYEQYF.

The chain has TRBV30 and TRBJ1-2; a weak D match, TRBD1 (5 bases). CDR3 length equals 14 residues. The germline V and J ends were trimmed by 2 bases and 5 bases, with 15 bases remaining between them. Germline V CDR1 and CDR2: GTSNPN, SVGIG (reference sequence). This CDR3 reads CAWSSTMGGYGYTF. Here the CDR3 DNA reads TGTGCCTGGAGTTCGACTATGGGGGGGTATGGCTACACCTTC.

This clonotype has a count of ten or more. The V gene is TRBV7-8, the J gene TRBJ1-1, with a possible D match to TRBD1 (5 bases). Trimming cost V 5 bases and J 3 bases, with 13 bases left between them. CDR3 size: 14 residues. CDR1 is SGHVS, CDR2 FQNEAQ, per germline. CDR3 sequence reads: CASSQYVGDTEAFF. The CDR3 nucleotides read TGTGCCAGCAGCCAGTACGTAGGGGACACTGAAGCTTTCTTT.

The chain uses TRBV11-2 and TRBJ1-1; no clear D gene. Trimming took 3 bases from V and 6 from J, leaving 11 bases between them. Germline assignment: CDR1 SGHAT and CDR2 FQNNGV. The CDR3 extends over 13 amino acids. In nucleotides, the CDR3 is TGTGCCAGCAGCTTCTTCGCCGGTGCTGAAGCTTTCTTT. This sequence encodes CASSFFAGAEAFF.

V and J are TRBV27 and TRBJ2-3; the match to TRBD2 covers 10 bases. CDR1 MNHEY and CDR2 SMNVEV come from the germline V gene (reference sequence). This CDR3 has 16 residues. The V and J ends lost 9 bases and 8 bases, in that order; junction bases with no gene match: 17. Here the CDR3 reads CASSSGGVLVPGTQYF. The CDR3 DNA reads as TGTGCCAGTTCTAGCGGGGGCGTGTTAGTCCCAGGTACGCAGTATTTT.

The chain couples TRBV27 to TRBJ2-3, with D perhaps assigned TRBD1 or TRBD2 (5 bases each). The CDR3 consists of 16 residues. V was shortened by 1 base and J by 2 bases, with 13 bases between the two germline ends. Germline CDR1 reads MNHEY; CDR2 reads SMNVEV (reference sequence). The CDR3 region has the DNA TGTGCCAGCAGTTTATGGGGGATGGGACCCACAGATACGCAGTATTTT. The encoded protein is CASSLWGMGPTDTQYF.

This clonotype showed up many times. The chain links TRBV30 to TRBJ2-7; no reliable D call. V was pared by 1 base and J by 5 bases, with 15 bases between. The CDR3 is 14 residues long. Looked up from germline, CDR1 is GTSNPN and CDR2 is SVGIG (reference sequence). CDR3 DNA sequence: TGTGCCTGGAGTGGATTAGGTCTGTACGACGAGCAGTACTTC. As protein: CAWSGLGLYDEQYF.

In its sample, this clonotype was seen a few times. It is likely a read error, because the conserved phenylalanine at the end of the CDR3 is missing. This chain connects TRBV5-8 to TRBJ2-7, with 9 bases aligning to TRBD1. The CDR3 consists of 16 residues. CDR1 is SGHTS and CDR2 is YDEGEE in the germline V gene. With V trimmed by 4 bases and J by 4 bases, 12 bases remained unmatched. The CDR3 sequence: CASSPIRDRDRYEQYL. The CDR3 DNA follows: TGTGCCAGCAGCCCTATCCGGGACAGGGATCGTTACGAGCAGTACCTC.

Note on this clonotype: This clone may be a read error of a much larger clone one base away. The chain employs TRBV4-1 and TRBJ2-1; 11 bases fit TRBD2. V gave up 1 base and J gave up 8 bases; unmatched junction bases: 13. Germline CDR1 is MGHRA and CDR2 is YSYEKL. The CDR3 contains 18 residues. The CDR3: CASSQGSVAGGVGDEQFF. The CDR3 DNA is TGCGCCAGCAGCCAAGGAAGCGTAGCGGGGGGGGTCGGGGATGAGCAGTTCTTC.

As to this clonotype: A much larger clone differs from this one at a single base, so this may be a read error. The chain joins TRBV19 to TRBJ1-2, with D hard to call. V was pared by 5 bases and J by 4 bases, with 8 bases between. The germline V gene encodes CDR1 LNHDA and CDR2 SQIVND (reference sequence). There are 12 residues in the CDR3. DNA of the CDR3: TGTGCCAGTAGTTACACCACCTATGGCTACACCTTC. It yields the protein CASSYTTYGYTF.

This clonotype was observed a few times. V gene TRBV4-3 combines with J gene TRBJ2-1; 8 bases line up with TRBD2. The CDR3 length is 17 residues. The V segment lost 0 bases and the J segment 5 bases; nucleotides outside the gene matches: 9. CDR1 is LGHNA and CDR2 is YSLEER in the germline V gene. The CDR3 region has the DNA TGCGCCAGCAGCCAAGAGTTAGCGGGGATACTCCACAATGAGCAGTTCTTC. Its protein is CASSQELAGILHNEQFF.

This clonotype occurred many times. The rearrangement joins TRBV7-2 to TRBJ2-3; D unclear. Per the germline V gene, CDR1 is SGHTA and CDR2 is FQGNSA. This CDR3 is built from 13 residues. Trimming took 5 bases from V and 0 from J, leaving 6 bases between them. The CDR3 coding sequence is TGTGCCAGCAGCGGCGACAGCACAGATACGCAGTATTTT. Its translation: CASSGDSTDTQYF. The full variable domain, with the rest looked up from reference TRBV7-2 and TRBJ2-3, is GAGVSQSPSNKVTEKGKDVELRCDPISGHTALYWYRQSLGQGLEFLIYFQGNSAPDKSGLPSDRFSAERTGGSVSTLTIQRTQQEDSAVYLCASSGDSTDTQYFGPGTRLTVL.

The chain carries TRBV21-1 and TRBJ1-6. TRBV21-1 is annotated as a pseudogene. CDR3 length: 15 residues. The CDR3 sequence: CASSRDFLYNSPLHF. In nucleotides, the CDR3 is TGTGCCAGCAGCAGGGATTTCCTCTATAATTCACCCCTCCACTTT.

Ten or more counts support this clonotype. The chain uses TRBV4-2 and TRBJ2-3; TRBD1 matches at 7 bases. The CDR3 is 16 amino acids. J was trimmed by 4 bases and V by 0 bases; bases with no gene match: 7. Germline lookup yields CDR1 LGHNA and CDR2 YNFKEQ. CDR3 nucleotide sequence: TGTGCCAGCAGCCAAGATTACAGGGGTGGCGCAGATACGCAGTATTTT. As protein: CASSQDYRGGADTQYF.

This clonotype was detected a few times. The chain combines TRBV30 with TRBJ2-2; tentative D call: TRBD2 (6 bases). V was pared by 8 bases and J by 2 bases, with 18 bases between. Per germline, CDR1 GTSNPN and CDR2 SVGIG (reference sequence). The CDR3 sequence is 15 residues long. The DNA for the CDR3 is TGTGCCGCAACAAGGTGGGGGGTAAACACCGGGGAGCTGTTTTTT. The encoded protein is CAATRWGVNTGELFF.

Note on this clonotype: A read error is possible here, since a much larger clone lies one base away. The V and J genes are TRBV2 and TRBJ1-4; D unresolved. CDR3 size: 14 residues. Germline CDR1 is SNHLY and CDR2 is FYNNEI. The V gene lost 1 base and the J gene lost 4 bases, with 7 bases spanning the gap. CDR3 region: CASSEDSRNEKLFF. As DNA, the CDR3 is TGTGCCAGCAGTGAAGACAGCCGTAATGAAAAACTGTTTTTT.

This clonotype was observed at least ten times. The V call is TRBV6-5, the J call TRBJ2-2; 11 bases agree with TRBD2. After removal of 7 bases from V and 4 bases from J, the junction contained 5 bases not matched to a gene. Germline assignment: CDR1 MNHEY and CDR2 SVGAGI. The CDR3 length is 15 residues. CDR3 region: CASTTGTSGTGELFF. CDR3 in DNA: TGTGCCAGCACCACCGGGACTAGCGGCACCGGGGAGCTGTTTTTT.

A word on this clonotype: Since a much larger clone is just one base distant, this may be a read error. The chain employs TRBV28 and TRBJ2-7; D is possibly TRBD1 (5 bases). Germline lookup yields CDR1 MDHEN and CDR2 SYDVKM. This CDR3 is 14 amino acids long. Here the CDR3 DNA reads TGTGCCAGCACAGGGCCTAAGAACTCCCACGAGCAGTACTTC. The encoded protein is CASTGPKNSHEQYF.

This clonotype showed up just a few times. This chain connects TRBV5-3 to TRBJ2-3; 7 nucleotides match TRBD2. TRBV5-3 is placed among ORFs of uncertain function. V gave up 8 bases and J gave up 8 bases; unmatched junction bases: 11. This CDR3 is built from 13 residues. For the CDR3, the DNA is TGTGCCAGCAGCCCCCCTGGGGGGGTTACGCAGTATTTT. This translates into CASSPPGGVTQYF.

At least ten counts were recorded for this clonotype. The chain links TRBV6-6 to TRBJ2-3; TRBD2 aligns across 10 bases. This CDR3 has 16 residues. Per germline, CDR1 MNHNY and CDR2 SVGAGI (reference sequence). The junction had 9 bases not matched to a gene; V was cut back by 6 bases and J by 3 bases. CDR3 in DNA: TGTGCCAGCAGGAAGACTAGCGGGCCAACTACAGATACGCAGTATTTT. Protein: CASRKTSGPTTDTQYF.